Given below is one TCR beta chain in context. The data stem from a study of T cell responses to AZD1222 COVID-19 vaccine. Produced via immunoSEQ multiplex PCR; TCRdb's table is partial and in-frame only. The sample includes 95,000 or so clones, about 89% of them seen just once. The CDR3 is made up of 12 amino acids. With 3 bases removed from V and 8 bases from J, the gap between germline ends came to 5 bases. The V and J genes are TRBV12-3 or TRBV12-4 and TRBJ1-6, with D uncertain. This specimen consisted of peripheral blood, obtained on day 0 of AZD1222 vaccination. This TCR derives from an adult in good health. DNA of the CDR3: TGTGCCAGCAGTTTCCCCGATTCACCCCTCCACTTT. Its protein is CASSFPDSPLHF.